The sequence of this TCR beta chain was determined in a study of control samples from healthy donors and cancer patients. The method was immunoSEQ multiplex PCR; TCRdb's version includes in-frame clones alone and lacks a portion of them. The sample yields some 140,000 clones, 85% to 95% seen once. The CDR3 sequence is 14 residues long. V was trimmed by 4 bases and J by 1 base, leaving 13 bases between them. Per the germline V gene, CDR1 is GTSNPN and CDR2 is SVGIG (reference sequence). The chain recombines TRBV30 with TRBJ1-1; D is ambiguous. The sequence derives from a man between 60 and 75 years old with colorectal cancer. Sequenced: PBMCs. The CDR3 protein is CAWTGEGRNTEAFF. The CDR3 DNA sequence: TGTGCCTGGACCGGAGAAGGGCGGAACACTGAAGCTTTCTTT. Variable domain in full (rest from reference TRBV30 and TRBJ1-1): SQTIHQWPATLVQPVGSPLSLECTVEGTSNPNLYWYRQAAGRGLQLLFYSVGIGQISSEVPQNLSASRPQDRQFILSSKKLLLSDSGFYLCAWTGEGRNTEAFFGQGTRLTVV.